This is a list of T cell receptor beta chains from one sample in a study of T cells in Graves' hyperthyroidism and ophthalmopathy. Each CDR3 protein gets one entry after TCRdb re-called the multiplex PCR reads with MiXCR. The sample lists some 560,000 distinct CDR3 sequences, 14% seen once, with approximately 15% in the top ten. The sequencing input was blood. The receptors here all came from a woman in her forties with Graves' hyperthyroidism. The conserved cysteine and the conserved F or W are not part of the CDR3 here. Fields, in order: J gene, V gene, clone size, CDR3 protein. Expanded clones get a size class; other rows say once, few or many, or leave the size out.

TRBJ1-1 TRBV9 - ASSVEGAGPNTEAF
TRBJ2-6 TRBV14 - ASSHLQGRSSGANVLT
TRBJ2-5 TRBV28 many ASSLNLRLQETQY
TRBJ2-5 TRBV19 - ASNDRAGETQY
TRBJ2-7 TRBV6-1 - ASRYRETGYEQY
TRBJ2-1 TRBV24-1 many ATSDSFGSYNEQF
TRBJ2-2 TRBV24-1 few ATSDGWDSLNTGELF
TRBJ2-3 TRBV10-2 few ASSEWVRTDTQY
TRBJ2-3 TRBV6-2/TRBV6-3 - ASSAPRGLAVTDTQY
TRBJ2-7 TRBV9 many ASSVRSLAGIYEQY
TRBJ2-7 TRBV6-1 many ASSPARTGKIYEQY
TRBJ2-2 TRBV19 few ASSYQTANTGELF
TRBJ1-5 TRBV28 few ASSSPSGKTQPQH
TRBJ2-7 TRBV20-1 - SATPGLPSPEQY
TRBJ2-2 TRBV27 few ASTTRGVGTGELF
TRBJ2-3 TRBV6-2/TRBV6-3 - ASSLPYPEGRTDTQY
TRBJ1-4 TRBV6-1 - ASSAPGVPVNEKLF
TRBJ2-1 TRBV12-3/TRBV12-4 many ASSLMVGGPNEQF
TRBJ2-2 TRBV6-1 many ASSEFSGQGTGELF
TRBJ2-7 TRBV5-1 many ASSLAPTDPYEQY
TRBJ2-5 TRBV13 - ASSDASGRARETQY
TRBJ2-5 TRBV2 few ASQDRGGETQY
TRBJ2-5 TRBV28 many ASIPSGQETQY
TRBJ2-3 TRBV11-2 many ASSLEGDKSDTQY
TRBJ2-3 TRBV7-9 many ASSWTSGGTDTQY
TRBJ1-4 TRBV2 many ASSAQGSANEKLF
TRBJ1-6 TRBV12-3/TRBV12-4 few ASSLDRRGSPLH
TRBJ1-1 TRBV28 many ASSFSVTEAF
TRBJ2-3 TRBV29-1 many SVRTPPSTDTQY
TRBJ2-3 TRBV10-3 - AISESLAGVRDTQY
TRBJ2-2 TRBV18 few ASSPPSGGVNTGELF
TRBJ1-2 TRBV20-1 few SASFITAGGYT
TRBJ1-6 TRBV27 - ASSLSGGTYNSPLH
TRBJ1-5 TRBV19 many ASTPGSGNQPQH
TRBJ2-7 TRBV11-2 many ASSLLPGTGETYEQY
TRBJ1-2 TRBV6-6 few ASSYNSGQGFNYGYT
TRBJ1-5 TRBV30 few ARSVQRVQPQH
TRBJ1-2 TRBV25-1 few ASSEYGTSYGYT
TRBJ2-3 TRBV7-6 - ASSPLISTDTQY
TRBJ2-5 TRBV5-1 - ASSKLPGDQETQY
TRBJ1-1 TRBV10-3 - VISERDNEAF
TRBJ2-1 TRBV12-5 - ASVIDAYNEQF
TRBJ2-1 TRBV18 few ASSPPGQGASNEQF
TRBJ1-5 TRBV3-1 many ASSQALSRPQH
TRBJ2-7 TRBV20-1 - SARDPGTSGYEQY
TRBJ2-5 TRBV15 few ATGKMVGLAGATQETQY
TRBJ2-6 TRBV5-1 - ASSLGTTGTNVLA
TRBJ2-1 TRBV3-1 many ASSQFRLAGAGNEQF
TRBJ2-1 TRBV7-6 - ASSLEQRLYNEQF
TRBJ2-5 TRBV2 many ASSRGLAGGRETQY
TRBJ1-2 TRBV27 many ASGTGGIGYGYT
TRBJ1-6 TRBV5-1 many ASSLEQGGRDSPLH
TRBJ1-1 TRBV7-2 few ASLLNRGGSTEAF
TRBJ1-6 TRBV10-3 - AISESRGPGNSPLH
TRBJ2-5 TRBV6-1 many ASRGQGTKETQY